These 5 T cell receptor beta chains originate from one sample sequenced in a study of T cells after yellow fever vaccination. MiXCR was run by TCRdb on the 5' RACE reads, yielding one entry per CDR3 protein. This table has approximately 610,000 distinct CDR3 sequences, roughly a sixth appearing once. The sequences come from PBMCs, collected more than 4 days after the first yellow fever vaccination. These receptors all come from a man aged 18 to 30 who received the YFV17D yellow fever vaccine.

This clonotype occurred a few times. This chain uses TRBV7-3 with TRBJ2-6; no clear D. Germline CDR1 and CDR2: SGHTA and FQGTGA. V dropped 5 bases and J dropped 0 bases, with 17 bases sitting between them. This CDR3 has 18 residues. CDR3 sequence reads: CASSPVGVLGSGANVLTF. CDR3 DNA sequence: TGTGCCAGCAGCCCAGTTGGCGTCCTAGGCTCTGGGGCCAACGTCCTGACTTTC.

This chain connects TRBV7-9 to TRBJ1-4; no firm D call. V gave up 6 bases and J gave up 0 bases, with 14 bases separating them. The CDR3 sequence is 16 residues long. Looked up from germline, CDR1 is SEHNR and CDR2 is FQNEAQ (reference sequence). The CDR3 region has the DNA TGTGCCAGCAGTCCGGGGTGGGGTTCAACTAATGAAAAACTGTTTTTT. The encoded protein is CASSPGWGSTNEKLFF.

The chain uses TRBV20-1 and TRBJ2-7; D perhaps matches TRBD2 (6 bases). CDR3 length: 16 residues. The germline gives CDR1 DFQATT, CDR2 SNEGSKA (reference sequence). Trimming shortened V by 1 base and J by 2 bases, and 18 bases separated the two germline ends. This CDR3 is CSARAGTLTQTYEQYV. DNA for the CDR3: TGCAGTGCTAGAGCAGGGACTCTCACTCAAACCTACGAGCAGTACGTC.

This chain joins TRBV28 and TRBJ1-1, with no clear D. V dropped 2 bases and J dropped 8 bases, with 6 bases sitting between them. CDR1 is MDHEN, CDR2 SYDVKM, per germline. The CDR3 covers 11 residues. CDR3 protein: CASSLRREAFF. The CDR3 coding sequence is TGTGCCAGCAGTTTACGGAGGGAAGCTTTCTTT.

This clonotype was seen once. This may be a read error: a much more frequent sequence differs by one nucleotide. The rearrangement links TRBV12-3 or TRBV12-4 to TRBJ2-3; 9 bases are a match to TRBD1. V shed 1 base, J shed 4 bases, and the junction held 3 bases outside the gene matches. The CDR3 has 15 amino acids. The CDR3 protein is CASSLDRTGADTQYF. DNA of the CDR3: TGTGCCAGCAGTTTAGATCGGACAGGGGCAGATACGCAGTATTTT.